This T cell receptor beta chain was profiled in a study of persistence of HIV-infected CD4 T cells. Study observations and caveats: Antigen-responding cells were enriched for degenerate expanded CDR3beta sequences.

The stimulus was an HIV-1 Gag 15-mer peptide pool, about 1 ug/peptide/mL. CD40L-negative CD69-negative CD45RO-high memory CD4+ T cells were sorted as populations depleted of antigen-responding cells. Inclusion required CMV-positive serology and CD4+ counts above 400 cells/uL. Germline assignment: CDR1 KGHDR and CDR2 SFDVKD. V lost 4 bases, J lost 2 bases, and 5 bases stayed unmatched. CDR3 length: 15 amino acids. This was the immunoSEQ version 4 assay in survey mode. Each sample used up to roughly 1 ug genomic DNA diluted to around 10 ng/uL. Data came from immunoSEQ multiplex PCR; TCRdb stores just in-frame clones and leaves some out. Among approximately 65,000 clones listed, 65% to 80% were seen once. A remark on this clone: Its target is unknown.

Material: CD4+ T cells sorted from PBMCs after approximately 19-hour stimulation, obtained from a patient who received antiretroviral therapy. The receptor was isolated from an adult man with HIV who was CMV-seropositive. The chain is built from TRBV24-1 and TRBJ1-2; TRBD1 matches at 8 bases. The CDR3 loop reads CATSEPGQGNYGYTF. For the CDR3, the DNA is TGTGCCACCAGTGAGCCCGGACAGGGCAACTATGGCTACACCTTC.